The 30 T cell receptor beta chains in this list originate from one sample, sequenced in a study of T cells in Graves' hyperthyroidism and ophthalmopathy. The TCR beta CDR3 regions underwent amplification using RNA transcripts as the source. The study used the HTBI primer set for a first-round RT-PCR of the TCR CDR3. One entry per CDR3 protein results from TCRdb running MiXCR on the multiplex PCR reads. The sample includes about 640,000 distinct CDR3 sequences, about 14% of them seen just once. Sequencing was carried out using blood. The origin of the receptors is a woman in her forties or fifties with Graves' ophthalmopathy.

This clonotype has at least ten counts. The V call is TRBV20-1, the J call TRBJ2-1; 9 bases agree with TRBD2. Germline lookup yields CDR1 DFQATT and CDR2 SNEGSKA (reference sequence). The junction had 17 bases not matched to a gene; V was cut back by 6 bases and J by 8 bases. The CDR3 extends over 16 amino acids. The CDR3 DNA sequence: TGCAGTGCCAGACAGATTGTAGCGGGAGTCAACCATGAGCAGTTCTTC. Amino acids: CSARQIVAGVNHEQFF.

This clonotype was recorded many times. The gene calls are TRBV7-2 and TRBJ2-7; 7 nucleotides line up with TRBD1. In germline, CDR1 is SGHTA, CDR2 FQGNSA. The CDR3 is 15 amino acids. The junction had 12 bases not matched to a gene; V was cut back by 7 bases and J by 3 bases. The CDR3 DNA reads as TGTGCCAGCACCCTTGGTTGGACAGGAGACTACGAGCAGTACTTC. Encoded protein: CASTLGWTGDYEQYF.

At least ten counts were recorded for this clonotype. CDR3 bases: TGCAGTGCTAGAACCCGGACAGGCCACAATGAGCAGTTCTTC. It translates to CSARTRTGHNEQFF. The rearrangement joins TRBV20-1 to TRBJ2-1; 7 bases align to TRBD1. Germline lookup yields CDR1 DFQATT and CDR2 SNEGSKA (reference sequence). The ends lost 2 bases at V and 5 bases at J; junction bases unmatched: 6. The CDR3 spans 14 residues.

The chain has TRBV7-6 and TRBJ2-7; 12 bases map to TRBD2. The CDR3 has 16 amino acids. The J segment lost 5 bases and the V segment lost 5 bases, leaving 10 bases of the junction unmatched. Germline V lookup: CDR1 SGHVS, CDR2 FNYEAQ. The CDR3, as DNA: TGTGCCAGCAGCCAGGGACTAGCGGGCGATCAGGACGAGCAGTACTTC. As protein: CASSQGLAGDQDEQYF.

V usage is TRBV24-1 and J usage is TRBJ2-5; D is unclear. V lost 0 bases and J 0 bases, leaving 4 bases between the germline ends. Germline CDR1 is KGHDR and CDR2 is SFDVKD. The CDR3 has 14 amino acids. The CDR3 spells CATSDLENQETQYF. The CDR3 DNA reads TGTGCCACCAGTGATTTGGAGAACCAAGAGACCCAGTACTTC.

This clonotype was seen ten or more times. The V and J genes are TRBV6-1 and TRBJ2-7; 10 bases are shared with TRBD1. Germline V gene data show CDR1 as MNHNS and CDR2 as SASEGT. The V gene end was trimmed by 6 bases and the J gene end by 2 bases; junction bases not matched to a gene: 4. The CDR3 totals 14 residues. The CDR3 bases are TGTGCCAGCAGGAGAGGACAGGGGGCCTACGAGCAGTACTTC. Encoded protein: CASRRGQGAYEQYF.

The chain has TRBV4-3 and TRBJ1-1; TRBD1 agrees at 8 bases. Germline assignment: CDR1 LGHNA and CDR2 YSLEER. Losses at the gene ends were 4 bases for V and 6 bases for J; bases not matched to a gene: 13. This CDR3 has 16 amino acids. In DNA form, the CDR3 reads TGCGCCAGCAGCCGAGACGGGGGTCAGGGGGCCGCTGAAGCTTTCTTT. It yields the protein CASSRDGGQGAAEAFF.

In its sample, this clonotype was seen a few times. The CDR3 DNA follows: TGTGCCAGCAGTTACCCCTCACTAGCGGCGACCGACAATGAGCAGTTCTTC. Residues: CASSYPSLAATDNEQFF. The chain couples TRBV6-2 or TRBV6-3 to TRBJ2-1; TRBD2 matches at 8 bases. Germline lookup yields CDR1 MNHEY and CDR2 SVGEGT. The CDR3 totals 17 residues. Trimming took 2 bases from V and 5 from J; bases not matched to a gene: 11.

Ten or more counts support this clonotype. The rearrangement links TRBV7-2 to TRBJ2-3; tentatively, D is TRBD2 (6 bases). The ends were cut back, 7 bases at V and 6 bases at J, with 14 bases in the middle. The germline V gene encodes CDR1 SGHTA and CDR2 FQGNSA. This CDR3 contains 13 residues. In DNA form, the CDR3 reads TGTGCCAGCAAACTGGGAGGCCGGGATACGCAGTATTTT. Its translation is CASKLGGRDTQYF.

In this sample, this clonotype turned up many times. The chain uses TRBV20-1 and TRBJ2-1; TRBD2 matches at 7 bases. The germline V gene encodes CDR1 DFQATT and CDR2 SNEGSKA (reference sequence). Losses at the gene ends were 4 bases for V and 0 bases for J; bases not matched to a gene: 6. The CDR3 is made up of 15 amino acids. CDR3: CSAKRSGISYNEQFF. For the CDR3, the DNA is TGCAGTGCTAAAAGGAGCGGGATCTCCTACAATGAGCAGTTCTTC.

This clonotype was counted at least ten times. This chain joins TRBV5-1 and TRBJ2-7; 9 bases are a match to TRBD1. This CDR3 comprises 16 residues. V shed 4 bases and J 1 base; nucleotides not matched to a gene: 9. CDR1 is SGHRS, CDR2 YFSETQ, per germline. The CDR3 reads CASSQLQGARSYEQYF. DNA of the CDR3: TGCGCCAGCAGCCAACTACAGGGGGCGAGGTCCTACGAGCAGTACTTC.

This chain joins TRBV27 and TRBJ2-3, with 10 bases that match TRBD2. The CDR3 extends over 15 amino acids. CDR1 and CDR2 from the germline V gene are MNHEY and SMNVEV (reference sequence). J was trimmed by 2 bases and V by 8 bases; bases with no gene match: 7. CDR3 DNA sequence: TGTGCCAGCCGAGGACTAGCGGAGTACACAGATACGCAGTATTTT. Amino acid sequence: CASRGLAEYTDTQYF.

This clonotype was counted many times. J is TRBJ2-7 and V is TRBV2, with unresolved D. V was cut by 1 base and J by 7 bases, with 5 bases left in between. The CDR3 length is 11 residues. Germline V lookup: CDR1 SNHLY, CDR2 FYNNEI. The CDR3 DNA reads as TGTGCCAGCAGTGAAGTGAGGGAGCAGTACTTC. It specifies CASSEVREQYF.

This clonotype was picked up a small number of times. The CDR3 DNA reads as TGTGCCAGCAGCCCCCGGACAGGGCGGATTCACACTGAAGCTTTCTTT. As protein: CASSPRTGRIHTEAFF. The rearrangement joins TRBV7-2 to TRBJ1-1; 8 bases line up with TRBD1. Germline V gene sequence: CDR1 SGHTA, CDR2 FQGNSA. The length of the CDR3 is 16 residues. The ends lost 5 bases at V and 3 bases at J; junction bases unmatched: 11.

This clonotype was counted ten times or more. This chain links TRBV6-1 with TRBJ2-7, with 7 bases lining up with TRBD1. Trimming at V came to 5 bases and at J to 4 bases, leaving 8 bases not matched to a gene. The CDR3 contains 14 residues. The V gene's germline CDR1 is MNHNS and CDR2 SASEGT. The DNA for the CDR3 is TGTGCCAGCAGTAGTACCGGGACAGAGTACGAGCAGTACTTC. This encodes CASSSTGTEYEQYF.

This chain uses TRBV14 with TRBJ2-7, with 7 bases lining up with TRBD1. The CDR3 sequence is 14 residues long. V was pared by 2 bases and J by 5 bases, with 6 bases of the junction left unmatched. CDR1 and CDR2 (germline): SGHDN, FVKESK. CDR3 region: CASSQRQGFHEQYF. The DNA of the CDR3 is TGTGCCAGCAGCCAACGACAGGGTTTCCACGAGCAGTACTTC.

The J gene is TRBJ2-5, the V gene TRBV7-3, with 14 bases aligning to TRBD2. V lost 5 bases to trimming and J lost 4 bases; unmatched junction nucleotides: 12. In germline, CDR1 is SGHTA, CDR2 FQGTGA. CDR3 length: 18 residues. The CDR3 sequence: CASSKSGTSGSFRETQYF. CDR3 in DNA: TGTGCCAGCAGCAAATCCGGGACTAGCGGGAGTTTTAGAGAGACCCAGTACTTC.

This chain joins TRBV6-2 or TRBV6-3 and TRBJ2-1; TRBD1 or TRBD2 may be the D gene (9 bases each). The germline V and J ends were trimmed by 4 bases and 10 bases, with 38 bases remaining between them. Germline lookup yields CDR1 MNHEY and CDR2 SVGEGT. The CDR3 has 21 residues. DNA of the CDR3: TGTGCCAGCAGTTCTGGAAAGAAACAGGGGGCAAGCGGGAGGACCCTGGGGGAGCAGTTCTTC. It encodes CASSSGKKQGASGRTLGEQFF.

Comments on this clonotype: At one of its ends the junction is not consistent with the germline gene, which may arise from a read error. V usage is TRBV7-9 and J usage is TRBJ2-4; D is possibly TRBD1 (6 bases). The CDR3 length is 17 residues. CDR1 is SEHNR and CDR2 is FQNEAQ in the germline V gene (reference sequence). The CDR3 region is CASSWGLSRGGKNIQYF. DNA of the CDR3: TGCGCCAGCAGCTGGGGGTTATCCAGGGGTGGCAAAAACATTCAGTACTTC.

This clonotype was detected ten times or more. The chain carries TRBV7-6 and TRBJ2-2; D gene uncertain. The CDR3 is made up of 12 amino acids. V was shortened by 5 bases and J by 5 bases, with 6 bases between the two germline ends. The germline gives CDR1 SGHVS, CDR2 FNYEAQ. CDR3: CASSIYTGELFF. Written as DNA, the CDR3 is TGTGCCAGCAGCATTTATACCGGGGAGCTGTTTTTT.

In the case of this clonotype: A much larger clone is a single base away; this may be a read error. V is TRBV7-2 and J is TRBJ1-5; TRBD1 aligns across 8 bases. This CDR3 has 15 amino acids. V was clipped by 6 bases and J by 4 bases; unmatched bases: 8. Germline CDR1 and CDR2: SGHTA and FQGNSA. CDR3 amino acids: CASSPEQGGNQPQHF. CDR3 sequence (DNA): TGTGCCAGCAGTCCAGAACAGGGGGGAAATCAGCCCCAGCATTTT.

This clonotype was observed many times. This chain links TRBV28 with TRBJ1-1, with D unresolved. Germline CDR1 reads MDHEN; CDR2 reads SYDVKM. This CDR3 spans 14 amino acids. Trimming took 4 bases from V and 4 from J, leaving 13 bases between them. CDR3: CASSSLRGSTEAFF. The DNA for the CDR3 is TGTGCCAGCAGTTCCCTCCGCGGGTCCACTGAAGCTTTCTTT.

This clonotype was picked up many times. The genes are TRBV13 and TRBJ2-2; 12 bases match TRBD2. The CDR3 has 16 residues. The ends lost 4 bases at V and 7 bases at J; junction bases unmatched: 7. CDR1 and CDR2 from the germline V gene are PRHDT and FYEKMQ (reference sequence). The CDR3 nucleotides read TGTGCCAGCAGCTCTCCTAGCGGGAGGGCCGTCGGGGAGCTGTTTTTT. Its translation: CASSSPSGRAVGELFF.

Note on this clonotype: This may be a read error, as it is one base from a much larger clone. The gene calls are TRBV12-3 or TRBV12-4 and TRBJ2-1, with TRBD1 identical over 10 bases. The CDR3 totals 14 residues. The V and J ends lost 6 bases and 10 bases, in that order; junction bases with no gene match: 9. CDR3 nucleotide sequence: TGTGCCAGCAGGTCCTGGACAGGGGGTGAAGAGCAGTTCTTC. It translates to CASRSWTGGEEQFF.

The rearrangement links TRBV27 to TRBJ2-7, with D maybe TRBD1 (7 bases). Germline CDR1 MNHEY, CDR2 SMNVEV (reference sequence). CDR3 length: 13 amino acids. The V end was cut by 8 bases, the J end by 3 bases, with 14 bases between. CDR3 in DNA: TGTGCCAGCTGGAGGGCAGGGGGCTACGAGCAGTACTTC. Amino acids: CASWRAGGYEQYF.

This clonotype appeared once. Germline is not matched at one junction end, which may reflect a read error. The chain links TRBV9 to TRBJ1-1; the match to TRBD1 covers 9 bases. Germline CDR1 SGDLS, CDR2 YYNGEE. This CDR3 comprises 14 residues. DNA for the CDR3: TGTGCCAGCAGCGTAGACCCGGACAGGGGTGAAACTTTCTTT. Translation gives CASSVDPDRGETFF.

The CDR3 region is CASSLGTSGIYNEQFF. The CDR3 nucleotides read TGTGCCAGCAGCCTAGGGACTAGCGGGATCTACAATGAGCAGTTCTTC. The gene calls are TRBV3-2 and TRBJ2-1; the table's TRBD2 call for D was not verified on the DNA. TRBV3-2 is a known pseudogene. CDR3 length: 16 residues.

In this sample, this clonotype turned up many times. V usage is TRBV5-1 and J usage is TRBJ2-1; D ambiguous. The CDR3 totals 13 residues. The ends were cut back, 4 bases at V and 8 bases at J, with 13 bases in the middle. Germline V lookup: CDR1 SGHRS, CDR2 YFSETQ. This CDR3 is CASSRNMYDEQFF. CDR3 coding DNA: TGCGCCAGCAGCCGCAACATGTATGATGAGCAGTTCTTC.

With respect to this clonotype: The junction differs from germline at one of its ends, possibly a read error. The genes are TRBV5-8 and TRBJ2-7; the D is unclear. Per the germline V gene, CDR1 is SGHTS and CDR2 is YDEGEE. The CDR3 sequence is 16 residues long. The CDR3 DNA is TGTGCCGGCAGCTTTGGCGGATCCCTCCCTTCCTACGAGCAGTACTTC. Amino acids: CAGSFGGSLPSYEQYF.

The chain uses TRBV11-2 and TRBJ2-3, with TRBD1 as a possible D gene (5 bases). Germline CDR1 SGHAT, CDR2 FQNNGV. V lost 4 bases and J 4 bases, leaving 15 bases between the germline ends. The CDR3 runs 15 residues. The CDR3 sequence is CASSSTQGAADTQYF. The DNA of the CDR3 is TGTGCCAGCAGCTCCACCCAAGGGGCGGCAGATACGCAGTATTTT.